This T cell receptor beta chain is drawn from a study of early T cells in non-severe SARS-CoV-2 infection. In its sample, this clonotype was seen many times. There are 13 residues in the CDR3. Unmatched junction bases numbered 6, after V lost 8 bases and J lost 3 bases. Germline CDR1 is SQVTM and CDR2 is ANQGSEA. From the 5' RACE reads, TCRdb called clonotypes with MiXCR, one entry per CDR3 protein. The sample consists of 35,000 or so distinct CDR3 sequences, more than 5% of them appearing once. V and J are TRBV29-1 and TRBJ2-1; 8 bases are a match to TRBD2. The sample consisted of whole blood. This TCR was recovered from an adult who was a healthcare worker with PCR-confirmed SARS-CoV-2 infection or an uninfected control (not recorded which). The CDR3 bases are TGCAGCCCCCATCGGGGGGGCTACAATGAGCAGTTCTTC. Its protein product is CSPHRGGYNEQFF.